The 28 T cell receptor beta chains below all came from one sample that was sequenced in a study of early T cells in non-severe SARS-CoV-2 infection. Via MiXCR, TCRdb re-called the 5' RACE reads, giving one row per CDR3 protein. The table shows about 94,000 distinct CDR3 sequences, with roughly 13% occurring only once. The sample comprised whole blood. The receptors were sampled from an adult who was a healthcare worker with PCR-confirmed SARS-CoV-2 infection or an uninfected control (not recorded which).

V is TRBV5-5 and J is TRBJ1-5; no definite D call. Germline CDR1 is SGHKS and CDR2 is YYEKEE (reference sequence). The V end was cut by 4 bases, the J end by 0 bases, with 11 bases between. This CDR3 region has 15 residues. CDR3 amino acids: CASSPGSHSNQPQHF. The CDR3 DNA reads TGTGCCAGCAGCCCGGGCAGCCATAGCAATCAGCCCCAGCATTTT.

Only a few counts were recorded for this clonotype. The CDR3 DNA sequence: TGTGCCAGCAGCGGGACAGTGGGCGAGACCCAGTACTTC. Translation gives CASSGTVGETQYF. The genes are TRBV28 and TRBJ2-5, with TRBD1 matching 7 bases. This CDR3 is built from 13 residues. CDR1 is MDHEN, CDR2 SYDVKM, per germline. V shed 6 bases, J shed 5 bases, and the junction held 6 bases outside the gene matches.

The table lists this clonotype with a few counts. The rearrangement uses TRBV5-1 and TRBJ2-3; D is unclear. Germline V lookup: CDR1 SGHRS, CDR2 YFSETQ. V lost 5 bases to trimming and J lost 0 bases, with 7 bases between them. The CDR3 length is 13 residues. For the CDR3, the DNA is TGCGCCAGCAGTCACGTTAGCACAGATACGCAGTATTTT. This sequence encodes CASSHVSTDTQYF.

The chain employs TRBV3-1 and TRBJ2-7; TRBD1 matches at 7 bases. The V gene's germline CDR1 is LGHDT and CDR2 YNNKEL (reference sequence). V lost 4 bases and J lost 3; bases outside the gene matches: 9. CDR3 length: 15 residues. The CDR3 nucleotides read TGTGCCAGCAGCCCTCGTCAGGGGGTGATCTACGAGCAGTACTTC. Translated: CASSPRQGVIYEQYF.

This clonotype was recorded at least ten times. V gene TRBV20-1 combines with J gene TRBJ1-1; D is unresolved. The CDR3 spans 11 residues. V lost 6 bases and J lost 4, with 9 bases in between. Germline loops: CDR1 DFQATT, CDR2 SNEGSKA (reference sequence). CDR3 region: CSAPGGTEAFF. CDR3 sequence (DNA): TGCAGTGCCCCCGGTGGCACTGAAGCTTTCTTT.

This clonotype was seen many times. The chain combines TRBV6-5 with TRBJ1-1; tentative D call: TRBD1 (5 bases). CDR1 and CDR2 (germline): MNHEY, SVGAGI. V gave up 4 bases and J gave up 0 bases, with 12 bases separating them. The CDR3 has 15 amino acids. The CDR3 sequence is CASSSPGGVNTEAFF. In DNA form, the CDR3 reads TGTGCCAGCAGTTCCCCTGGAGGGGTGAACACTGAAGCTTTCTTT.

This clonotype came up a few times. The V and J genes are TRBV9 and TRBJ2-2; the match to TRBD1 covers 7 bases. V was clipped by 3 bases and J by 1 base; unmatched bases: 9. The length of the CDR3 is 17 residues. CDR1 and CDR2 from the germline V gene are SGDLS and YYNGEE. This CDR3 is CASSDNLPGGNTGELFF. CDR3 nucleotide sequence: TGTGCCAGCAGCGATAACCTCCCAGGGGGGAACACCGGGGAGCTGTTTTTT. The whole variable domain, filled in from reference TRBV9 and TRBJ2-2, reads DSGVTQTPKHLITATGQRVTLRCSPRSGDLSVYWYQQSLDQGLQFLIQYYNGEERAKGNILERFSAQQFPDLHSELNLSSLELGDSALYFCASSDNLPGGNTGELFFGEGSRLTVL.

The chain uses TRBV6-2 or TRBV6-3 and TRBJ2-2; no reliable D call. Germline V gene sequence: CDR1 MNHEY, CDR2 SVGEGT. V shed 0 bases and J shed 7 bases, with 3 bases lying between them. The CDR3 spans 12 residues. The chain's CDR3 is CASSYSNGELFF. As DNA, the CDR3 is TGTGCCAGCAGTTACTCGAACGGGGAGCTGTTTTTT.

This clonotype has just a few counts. The DNA of the CDR3 is TGCAGTGTCCAGGTCGGGACCGCTGGAAACACCATATATTTT. Translation gives CSVQVGTAGNTIYF. The chain joins TRBV20-1 to TRBJ1-3; tentative D call: TRBD1 (5 bases). Trimming cost V 7 bases and J 2 bases, with 15 bases left between them. There are 14 residues in the CDR3. CDR1 is DFQATT and CDR2 is SNEGSKA in the germline V gene (reference sequence).

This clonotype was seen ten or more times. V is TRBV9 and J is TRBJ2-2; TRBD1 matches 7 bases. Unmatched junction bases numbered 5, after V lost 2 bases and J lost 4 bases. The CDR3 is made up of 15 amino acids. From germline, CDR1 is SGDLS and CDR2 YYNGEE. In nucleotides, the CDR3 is TGTGCCAGCAGCGTCGAGGGGGCCATCACCGGGGAGCTGTTTTTT. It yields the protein CASSVEGAITGELFF.

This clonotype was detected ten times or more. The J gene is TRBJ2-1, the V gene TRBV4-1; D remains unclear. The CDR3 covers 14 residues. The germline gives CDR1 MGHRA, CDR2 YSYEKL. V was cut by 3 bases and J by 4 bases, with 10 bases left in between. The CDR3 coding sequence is TGCGCCAGCAGCCAGACCCCTGGGTACAATGAGCAGTTCTTC. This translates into CASSQTPGYNEQFF.

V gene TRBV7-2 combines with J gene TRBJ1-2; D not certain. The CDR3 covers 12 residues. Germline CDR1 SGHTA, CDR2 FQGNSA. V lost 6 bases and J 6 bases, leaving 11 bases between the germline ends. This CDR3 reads CASRLLTNGYTF. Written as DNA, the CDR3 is TGTGCCAGCAGACTCCTGACGAATGGCTACACCTTC.

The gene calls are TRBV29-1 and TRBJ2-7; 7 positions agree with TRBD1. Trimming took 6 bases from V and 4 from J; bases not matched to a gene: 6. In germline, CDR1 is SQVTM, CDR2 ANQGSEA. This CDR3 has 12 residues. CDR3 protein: CSVGTADYEQYF. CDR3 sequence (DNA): TGCAGCGTCGGGACAGCAGATTACGAGCAGTACTTC.

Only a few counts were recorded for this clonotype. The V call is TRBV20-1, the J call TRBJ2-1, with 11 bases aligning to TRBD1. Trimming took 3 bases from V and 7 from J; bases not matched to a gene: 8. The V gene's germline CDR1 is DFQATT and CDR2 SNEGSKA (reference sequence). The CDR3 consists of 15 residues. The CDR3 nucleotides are TGCAGTGCTAGGGCCGGGACAGGGGGTCGAAATGAGCAGTTCTTC. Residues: CSARAGTGGRNEQFF.

This chain's CDR3 is CASRIRGETGDTQYF. CDR3 bases: TGTGCCAGCAGAATTCGGGGGGAAACTGGAGATACGCAGTATTTT. This rearrangement joins TRBV2 to TRBJ2-3; 7 bases are shared with TRBD2. Trimming took 6 bases from V and 5 from J; bases not matched to a gene: 11. CDR1 SNHLY and CDR2 FYNNEI come from the germline V gene. There are 15 residues in the CDR3.

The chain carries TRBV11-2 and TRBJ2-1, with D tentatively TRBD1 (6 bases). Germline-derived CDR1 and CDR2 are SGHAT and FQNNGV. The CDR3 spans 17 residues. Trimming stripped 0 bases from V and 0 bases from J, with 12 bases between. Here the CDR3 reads CASSLEHRARSYNEQFF. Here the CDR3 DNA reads TGTGCCAGCAGCTTAGAGCACAGGGCCCGCTCCTACAATGAGCAGTTCTTC.

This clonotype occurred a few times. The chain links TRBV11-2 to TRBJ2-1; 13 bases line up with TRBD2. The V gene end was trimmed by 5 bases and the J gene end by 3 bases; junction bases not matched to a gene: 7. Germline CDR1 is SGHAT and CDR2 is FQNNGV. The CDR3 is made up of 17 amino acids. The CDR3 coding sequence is TGTGCCAGCAGCCCCGGACTAGCGGGGGCACGCTACAATGAGCAGTTCTTC. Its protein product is CASSPGLAGARYNEQFF.

CDR3 residues: CASSFRTSNEQFF. CDR3 bases: TGTGCCAGCAGCTTCCGGACTTCCAATGAGCAGTTCTTC. J is TRBJ2-1 and V is TRBV9; tentatively, D is TRBD2 (5 bases). Germline loops: CDR1 SGDLS, CDR2 YYNGEE. V lost 4 bases to trimming and J lost 6 bases, with 11 bases between them. The CDR3 runs 13 residues.

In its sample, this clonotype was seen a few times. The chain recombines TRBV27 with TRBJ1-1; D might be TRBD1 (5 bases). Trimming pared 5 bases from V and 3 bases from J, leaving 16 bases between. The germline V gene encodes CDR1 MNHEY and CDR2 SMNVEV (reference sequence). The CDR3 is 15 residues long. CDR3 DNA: TGTGCCAGCAGTCCTCACCGTGGGGGATACACTGAAGCTTTCTTT. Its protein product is CASSPHRGGYTEAFF.

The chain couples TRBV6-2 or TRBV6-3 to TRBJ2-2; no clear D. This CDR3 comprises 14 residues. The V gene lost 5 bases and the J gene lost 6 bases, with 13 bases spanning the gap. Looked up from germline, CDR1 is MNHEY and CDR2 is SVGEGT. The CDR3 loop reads CASSHVLVSGELFF. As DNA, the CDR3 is TGTGCCAGCAGTCATGTCCTGGTCTCCGGGGAGCTGTTTTTT.

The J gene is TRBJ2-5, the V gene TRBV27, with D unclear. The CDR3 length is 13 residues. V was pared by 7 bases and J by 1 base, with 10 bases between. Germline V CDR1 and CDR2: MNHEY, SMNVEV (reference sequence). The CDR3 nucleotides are TGTGCCAGCACAAGGGCAGGCCAAGAGACCCAGTACTTC. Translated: CASTRAGQETQYF.

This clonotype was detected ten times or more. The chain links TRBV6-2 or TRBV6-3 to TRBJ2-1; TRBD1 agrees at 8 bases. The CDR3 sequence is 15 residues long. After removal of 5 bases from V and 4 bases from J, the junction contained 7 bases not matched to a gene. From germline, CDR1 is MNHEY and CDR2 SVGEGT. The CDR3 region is CASSHQGAPYNEQFF. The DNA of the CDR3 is TGTGCCAGCAGTCATCAGGGGGCACCTTACAATGAGCAGTTCTTC.

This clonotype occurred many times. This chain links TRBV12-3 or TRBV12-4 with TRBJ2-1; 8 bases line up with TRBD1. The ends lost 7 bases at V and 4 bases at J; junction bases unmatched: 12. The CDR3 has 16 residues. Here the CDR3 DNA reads TGTGCCAGCATCCCCGGGCGGACAGGGCCGTACAATGAGCAGTTCTTC. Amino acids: CASIPGRTGPYNEQFF.

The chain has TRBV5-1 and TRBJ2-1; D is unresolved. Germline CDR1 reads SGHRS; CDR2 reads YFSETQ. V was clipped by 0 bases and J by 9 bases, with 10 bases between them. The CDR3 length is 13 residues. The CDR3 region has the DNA TGCGCCAGCAGCTTGGCAATGACCGTTGAGCAGTTCTTC. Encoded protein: CASSLAMTVEQFF.

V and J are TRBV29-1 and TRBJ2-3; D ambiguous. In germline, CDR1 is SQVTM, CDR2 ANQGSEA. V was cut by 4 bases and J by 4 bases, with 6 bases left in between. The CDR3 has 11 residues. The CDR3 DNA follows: TGCAGCGTTGCAGAGGCAGATACGCAGTATTTT. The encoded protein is CSVAEADTQYF.

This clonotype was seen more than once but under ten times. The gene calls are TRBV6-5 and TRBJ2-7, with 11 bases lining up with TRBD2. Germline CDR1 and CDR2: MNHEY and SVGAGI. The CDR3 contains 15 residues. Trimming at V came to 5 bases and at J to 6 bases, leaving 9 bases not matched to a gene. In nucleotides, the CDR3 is TGTGCCAGCAGTCCCCCGACTAGCGGGGCAGGCGAGCAGTACTTC. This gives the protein CASSPPTSGAGEQYF.

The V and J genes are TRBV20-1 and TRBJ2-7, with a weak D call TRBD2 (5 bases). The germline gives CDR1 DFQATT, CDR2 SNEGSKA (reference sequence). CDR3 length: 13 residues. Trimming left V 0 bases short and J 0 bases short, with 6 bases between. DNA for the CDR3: TGCAGTGCTAGAGATGGAGGCTCCTACGAGCAGTACTTC. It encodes CSARDGGSYEQYF.

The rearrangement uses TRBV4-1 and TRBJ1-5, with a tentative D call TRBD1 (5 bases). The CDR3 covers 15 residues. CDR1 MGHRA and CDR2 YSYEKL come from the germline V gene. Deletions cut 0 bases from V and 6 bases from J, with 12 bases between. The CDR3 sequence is CASSQEGQGIQPQHF. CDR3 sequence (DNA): TGCGCCAGCAGCCAAGAGGGGCAGGGAATTCAGCCCCAGCATTTT.